This record concerns one TCR beta chain sequence. The clone's antigen remains unknown. No quality values exist for individual bases; no much larger clone is one base distant. TCR CDR3 regions were amplified from genomic DNA by multiplex PCR using the deep immunoSEQ assay. Extracted genomic DNA from each cell subset was spread evenly across all wells of several immunoSEQ 96-well plates, with each plate serving as a replicate. For sorted subsets, roughly 0.2 ug genomic DNA, equal to 25,000 to 35,000 T cell genomes, was loaded into each replicate PCR. Purified libraries were measured with a Qubit 3.0 fluorometer, size-checked on a Bioanalyzer 2100, and measured again with the KAPA Library Quantification kit. A separate single-read 150-cycle Illumina NextSeq 550 flow cell was used to sequence each immunoSEQ 96-well plate. The study's processing was this. The immunoSEQ output contained only junctional sequences without quality scores, so filtering could not match that applied to full-length reads. Sequences were annotated with PyIR, a Python wrapper for IgBLAST v1.9, and V/J genes and CDR3 were assigned using IMGT germline references. Any read was removed if the V/J assignment was weak (E-value above 1e-6), the CDR3 was missing, or the read contained stop codons, out-of-frame junctions, or ambiguous translated residues. V3J clonotypes were defined by identical inferred V gene, J gene, and CDR3 amino acid sequence. Percentage overlap between repertoires was calculated by dividing the number of shared unique clonotypes by the size of the smaller repertoire. Repertoire richness was assessed with RTK rarefaction, the Chao1 estimator, and Recon v2.1 estimates of unobserved clonotypes. Generation probabilities for all TCRbeta clonotypes obtained by the gDNA method from a few donors were computed using OLGA. In its TCRdb copy, this immuneACCESS table keeps in-frame sequences only and misses some clones. Where compared with another copy, unresolved V genes explain less than half of these, and the others have no known cause. Clonal size and the V and J genes are those of that table, whereas D and trimming came from the DNA. Recorded for this sample are roughly 2 million clones; approximately 94% of them occurred a single time. Over 0.1% of the sample comes from the top ten.

The data were taken from a study of shared clonotypes between healthy human individuals (dated by TCRdb to the early 2020s). Describing the broader study: Two women and a few men aged 18 to 49 years were included in the cohort. The study deeply sequenced blood TCR repertoires of 5 or 6 healthy adults to estimate repertoire size and the extent of clonotype sharing between individuals. To increase sequencing depth and limit assay-specific biases, TCR repertoire library preparation and sequencing were carried out by different laboratories using diverse techniques. Per donor, leukapheresis produced somewhere between about 0.9 and 9 billion PBMCs. For each donor, three plates each were used for CD4 naive and CD4 memory, two plates were used for CD8 naive, and one plate was used for CD8 memory. The investigation overall reported the following: Pairwise subsampling led to the expectation that sequencing depth would affect the degree of clonotype sharing among donors. Compared with non-shared clonotypes, the clonotypes found in all four sorted-subset donors had higher generation probabilities. Larger estimated clonotype richness was generally found for naive subsets than for memory subsets. Because the study included a small number of donors, the genetic and exposure-history diversity represented was limited. Sharing across several donors was observed for approximately 5% of naive CD4, over 3% of naive CD8, over 2% of memory CD4, and about 0.4% of memory CD8 clonotypes. Incomplete sequencing was indicated by rarefaction of sorted-subset datasets, despite the large sequencing depth. Only blood was sampled, and tissue TCR repertoires likely differ from those in blood.

CDR1 SGDLS and CDR2 YYNGEE are derived from the germline V gene. CDR3 length: 14 amino acids, cysteine to phenylalanine. The read is trimmed to its CDR3 DNA, 42 bases read in frame from base 1. The germline ends are 11 bases apart after V is trimmed by 0 bases and J by 5 bases. Donors were healthy HIV-negative adults with no recently reported acute infections or vaccinations. All donors were Caucasian adults living in Nashville, Tennessee, USA. Magnetic negative selection was used to enrich CD4+ T cells, after which naive cells were positively selected on CD45RA and the negative fraction became the memory subset. Blood was obtained by leukapheresis, after which PBMCs were separated by Ficoll-Histopaque density gradient centrifugation and cryopreserved in liquid nitrogen vapor phase. Analytical flow cytometry was used to check the purity and quantity of every magnetically sorted T cell population. Genomic DNA was isolated from every sorted fraction and measured by UV absorbance on a Nanodrop 2000c.

This sequence originates from a man aged 18 to 30 in good health. Recombination linked TRBV9 to TRBJ1-2; the best D guess is TRBD1, with 6 bases matching. The sample was naive CD4+ T cells sorted from blood. In the paper's terms, the cell subset or site label means: CD45RA+ positively selected. The CDR3 loop reads CASSVGGQAYGYTF. The nucleotide sequence is given as TGTGCCAGCAGCGTAGGGGGACAAGCTTATGGCTACACCTTC.